These T cell receptor beta chains were read from a single sample in a study of CD8+ T cells in alopecia areata. Profiled with immunoSEQ multiplex PCR; TCRdb holds only in-frame clones, not every one. Of about 150,000 clones detected, 75% to 90% appear once; the ten largest clones hold roughly 16%. The sample in question was CD8+ T cells sorted from blood, obtained at week 0. Receptor source: a human donor with alopecia areata. Both conserved end residues are part of each CDR3. A D gene is named only where the DNA matches it firmly. Expanded clones get a size class; other rows say once, few or many, or leave the size out.

d_call clone_size j_call v_call cdr3_aa cdr3_nt
NA NA TRBJ2-1 TRBV7-3 CASSLTRTWRGNEQFF TGTGCCAGCAGCTTAACGCGTACCTGGAGGGGGAATGAGCAGTTCTTC
NA NA TRBJ2-1 TRBV6-4 CASSDSSNEQFF TGTGCCAGCAGTGACTCGTCCAATGAGCAGTTCTTC
NA NA TRBJ2-7 TRBV11-1 CASSLAPHEQYF TGTGCCAGCAGCTTAGCGCCTCACGAGCAGTACTTC
NA NA TRBJ2-5 TRBV6-1 CAVPHGPLQETQYF TGTGCCGTACCGCACGGTCCTCTCCAAGAGACCCAGTACTTC
NA few TRBJ2-2 TRBV27 CASSLRGGGELFF TGTGCCAGCAGTTTAAGGGGTGGCGGGGAGCTGTTTTTT
NA NA TRBJ2-7 TRBV27 CASSLVADTYEQYF TGTGCCAGCAGTTTAGTTGCGGATACCTACGAGCAGTACTTC
NA NA TRBJ2-1 TRBV5-4 CASSLEGLRSYNEQFF TGTGCCAGCAGCTTGGAGGGCTTAAGGAGCTACAATGAGCAGTTCTTC
NA NA TRBJ2-7 TRBV2 CASSEGWGKGYEQYF TGTGCCAGCAGTGAAGGATGGGGAAAGGGCTACGAGCAGTACTTC
NA NA TRBJ2-7 TRBV27 CASSFSGFGNEQYF TGTGCCAGCAGTTTTTCAGGGTTTGGAAACGAGCAGTACTTC
NA NA TRBJ2-7 TRBV9 CASSGRDTTYEQYF TGTGCCAGCAGCGGCCGGGACACTACTTACGAGCAGTACTTC
TRBD2 NA TRBJ2-5 TRBV7-9 CASSPTLGGETQYF TGTGCCAGCAGCCCGACCCTGGGGGGGGAGACCCAGTACTTC
TRBD1 NA TRBJ2-7 TRBV7-9 CASRPGQGMYEQYF TGTGCCAGCAGACCGGGACAGGGAATGTACGAGCAGTACTTC
NA NA TRBJ2-6 TRBV23-1 CASSQRGLKGDGANVLTF TGCGCCAGCAGTCAAAGGGGCTTAAAGGGGGATGGGGCCAACGTCCTGACTTTC
NA NA TRBJ2-7 TRBV2 CASSETHAGHFSYEQYF TGTGCCAGCAGTGAAACCCACGCGGGACATTTCTCCTACGAGCAGTACTTC
NA NA TRBJ2-7 TRBV29-1 CSVEGRNTYEQYF TGCAGCGTTGAGGGCCGAAACACCTACGAGCAGTACTTC
TRBD1 NA TRBJ2-5 TRBV27 CASSPSTGDFQETQYF TGTGCCAGCAGTCCTTCGACAGGGGATTTCCAAGAGACCCAGTACTTC
NA NA TRBJ2-3 TRBV7-9 CASSTGQGSDTQYF TGTGCCAGCAGCACTGGGCAGGGGTCCGATACGCAGTATTTT
NA NA TRBJ2-1 TRBV5-1 CASSPTGVPYYNEQFF TGCGCCAGCAGCCCAACGGGGGTCCCCTATTACAATGAGCAGTTCTTC
TRBD1 NA TRBJ2-6 TRBV29-1 CSVDDRGDSGANVLTF TGCAGCGTTGACGACAGGGGCGACTCTGGGGCCAACGTCCTGACTTTC
NA NA TRBJ1-1 TRBV4-1 CASSQETVNTEAFF TGCGCCAGCAGCCAAGAGACAGTGAACACTGAAGCTTTCTTT
TRBD1 NA TRBJ1-2 TRBV19 CASSILLTGTGFYGYTF TGTGCCAGTAGTATACTACTAACCGGGACAGGGTTCTATGGCTACACCTTC
NA NA TRBJ2-7 TRBV6-1 CASTHTVAYEQYF TGTGCCAGCACCCACACGGTCGCCTACGAGCAGTACTTC
TRBD1 few TRBJ1-1 TRBV30 CAWNGQGNTEAFF TGTGCCTGGAATGGACAGGGGAACACTGAAGCTTTCTTT
NA NA TRBJ2-2 TRBV7-9 CASSGPGKGVRPNTGELFF TGTGCCAGCAGCGGTCCGGGGAAAGGAGTGCGGCCGAACACCGGGGAGCTGTTTTTT